Below are 20 T cell receptor beta chains sequenced from a single sample in a study of cytotoxic CD8 clonotypes in ibrutinib-treated CLL. Some clones are missing from TCRdb's copy, which holds only in-frame ones; the method was immunoSEQ multiplex PCR. The table shows roughly 200,000 clones, with around 72% occurring only once. The specimen was PBMCs, collected after 24 months of ibrutinib treatment. All receptors derive from a human donor with chronic lymphocytic leukemia.

CDR3 protein: CATSKLNTEAFF. DNA of the CDR3: TGTGCCACCTCAAAACTGAACACTGAAGCTTTCTTT. This chain links TRBV6-5 with TRBJ1-1; unclear D gene. CDR1 and CDR2 (germline): MNHEY, SVGAGI. V gave up 10 bases and J gave up 0 bases, with 9 bases separating them. CDR3 length: 12 amino acids.

The J gene is TRBJ2-2, the V gene TRBV7-6; 7 nucleotides agree with TRBD2. The germline CDR1 and CDR2 sequences are SGHVS and FNYEAQ. The CDR3 sequence is 15 residues long. J gave up 2 bases and V 5 bases, and 5 bases lay outside the gene matches. The CDR3 sequence is CASSRGDYNTGELFF. The CDR3 DNA reads as TGTGCCAGCAGCCGAGGGGACTACAACACCGGGGAGCTGTTTTTT.

The chain combines TRBV25-1 with TRBJ2-7, with 8 bases matching TRBD2. The V and J ends lost 4 bases and 4 bases, in that order; junction bases with no gene match: 3. Germline V gene lookup returns CDR1 MGHDK and CDR2 SYGVNS. The CDR3 is 13 residues long. This CDR3 is CASSVGGRYEQYF. CDR3 sequence (DNA): TGTGCCAGCAGTGTTGGCGGGAGGTACGAGCAGTACTTC.

The chain uses TRBV7-2 and TRBJ1-5; no definite D call. Germline CDR1 reads SGHTA; CDR2 reads FQGNSA. The CDR3 loop spans 12 amino acids. V was clipped by 5 bases and J by 3 bases, with 5 bases between them. Here the CDR3 DNA reads TGTGCCAGCAGCCCTCCCAATCAGCCCCAGCATTTT. It encodes CASSPPNQPQHF.

This clone has a handful of counts. This rearrangement joins TRBV6-6 to TRBJ1-1; 7 nucleotides agree with TRBD1. The germline V gene has CDR1 MNHNY and CDR2 SVGAGI (reference sequence). Germline trimming cut 3 bases from V and 4 bases from J; bases unmatched to any gene: 5. The CDR3 has 14 amino acids. The CDR3 bases are TGTGCCAGCAGTTATAAGAGGGGGCTCACTGAAGCTTTCTTT. Translation gives CASSYKRGLTEAFF.

This clone was observed a few times. The V and J genes are TRBV9 and TRBJ1-4, with TRBD1 matching over 7 bases. J gave up 4 bases and V 4 bases, and 4 bases lay outside the gene matches. The CDR3 is 14 amino acids. Germline lookup yields CDR1 SGDLS and CDR2 YYNGEE. The CDR3 spells CASSRRDSNEKLFF. CDR3 nucleotide sequence: TGTGCCAGCAGCCGCCGGGACAGTAATGAAAAACTGTTTTTT.

The chain joins TRBV18 to TRBJ2-1; 9 bases match TRBD2. The V and J ends lost 1 base and 6 bases, in that order; junction bases with no gene match: 7. The CDR3 runs to 16 residues. In germline, CDR1 is KGHSH, CDR2 LQKENI. As DNA, the CDR3 is TGTGCCAGCTCACCACTCCTAGCGGGAAGTATCAATGAGCAGTTCTTC. This encodes CASSPLLAGSINEQFF.

This chain uses TRBV6-1 with TRBJ1-5, with unresolved D. This CDR3 comprises 14 residues. CDR1 MNHNS and CDR2 SASEGT come from the germline V gene. Trimming cost V 5 bases and J 0 bases, with 8 bases left between them. CDR3 amino acids: CASSNIPSNQPQHF. As DNA, the CDR3 is TGTGCCAGCAGTAATATCCCTAGCAATCAGCCCCAGCATTTT.

The chain carries TRBV19 and TRBJ2-5, with D uncertain. Trimming left V 5 bases short and J 2 bases short, with 9 bases between. Germline CDR1 reads LNHDA; CDR2 reads SQIVND (reference sequence). There are 13 residues in the CDR3. CDR3 coding DNA: TGTGCCAGTAGTGGGCAGTTACAAGAGACCCAGTACTTC. Protein sequence: CASSGQLQETQYF.

This sequence joins TRBV5-1 and TRBJ2-1; 9 nucleotides agree with TRBD1. V gave up 4 bases and J gave up 7 bases; unmatched junction bases: 12. Germline CDR1 is SGHRS and CDR2 is YFSETQ. The length of the CDR3 is 16 residues. Here the CDR3 DNA reads TGCGCCAGCAGCATTACCGGGACAGGGTCGGTTAATGAGCAGTTCTTC. Translation gives CASSITGTGSVNEQFF.

The chain recombines TRBV6-5 with TRBJ1-1, with a possible D match to TRBD1 (6 bases). CDR1 and CDR2 (germline): MNHEY, SVGAGI. The CDR3 is 12 residues long. The V end was cut by 6 bases, the J end by 3 bases, with 8 bases between. The CDR3 is CASSRGDTEAFF. The DNA of the CDR3 is TGTGCCAGCAGCAGGGGAGACACTGAAGCTTTCTTT.

The genes are TRBV30 and TRBJ2-1; D may be TRBD2 (5 bases). The ends were cut back, 0 bases at V and 4 bases at J, with 10 bases in the middle. CDR3 length: 14 residues. Germline V gives CDR1 GTSNPN, CDR2 SVGIG (reference sequence). The CDR3 bases are TGTGCCTGGAGTGTTGGAGGAAGGTACAATGAGCAGTTCTTC. Its protein is CAWSVGGRYNEQFF.

The chain links TRBV7-2 to TRBJ2-5; possibly TRBD1 or TRBD2 for D (6 bases each). This CDR3 has 14 residues. Trimming stripped 4 bases from V and 7 bases from J, with 16 bases between. In germline, CDR1 is SGHTA, CDR2 FQGNSA. The CDR3 region is CASSSNRGLGTQYF. The CDR3 bases are TGTGCCAGCAGCTCCAATCGGGGGCTGGGGACCCAGTACTTC.

This clone appeared a single time. This chain joins TRBV4-1 and TRBJ1-3; D is possibly TRBD1 (5 bases). The ends were cut back, 0 bases at V and 4 bases at J, with 13 bases in the middle. Germline V CDR1 and CDR2: MGHRA, YSYEKL. The CDR3 runs to 16 residues. The CDR3 region is CASSQEDLRQGNTIYF. The DNA of the CDR3 is TGCGCCAGCAGCCAAGAGGATCTGAGACAGGGAAACACCATATATTTT.

J is TRBJ1-3 and V is TRBV6-5, with a weak D call TRBD1 (5 bases). This CDR3 contains 12 residues. CDR1 and CDR2 (germline): MNHEY, SVGAGI. Between the trimmed V and J ends, which lost 5 bases and 7 bases, there was a span of 9 bases. In DNA form, the CDR3 reads TGTGCCAGCAGTCCAGGGTTGAACACCATATATTTT. It codes for CASSPGLNTIYF.

In DNA form, the CDR3 reads TGTGCCAGCAGCCAAGATCTTGGAGGGAGGAACTATGGCTACACCTTC. It codes for CASSQDLGGRNYGYTF. The genes are TRBV4-2 and TRBJ1-2; unclear D gene. CDR1 and CDR2 (germline): LGHNA, YNFKEQ. The CDR3 contains 16 residues. The germline V and J ends were trimmed by 0 bases and 2 bases, with 13 bases remaining between them.

The rearrangement uses TRBV29-1 and TRBJ2-2, with D perhaps matching TRBD2 (7 bases). In germline, CDR1 is SQVTM, CDR2 ANQGSEA. V gave up 4 bases and J gave up 4 bases, with 16 bases separating them. There are 15 residues in the CDR3. CDR3 in DNA: TGCAGCGTTGGCCTTGGGGGGGCGGTCACCGGGGAGCTGTTTTTT. Translating it yields CSVGLGGAVTGELFF.

This chain uses TRBV30 with TRBJ1-2, with D perhaps matching TRBD1 (6 bases). This CDR3 has 16 residues. Trimming pared 0 bases from V and 0 bases from J, leaving 14 bases between. CDR1 is GTSNPN and CDR2 is SVGIG in the germline V gene (reference sequence). CDR3 protein: CAWSVGWGAPNYGYTF. CDR3 DNA sequence: TGTGCCTGGAGTGTAGGGTGGGGGGCGCCTAACTATGGCTACACCTTC.

This clone appeared a few times. The rearrangement links TRBV7-2 to TRBJ1-5, with D possibly matching TRBD1 (5 bases). The V gene's germline CDR1 is SGHTA and CDR2 FQGNSA. The CDR3 spans 14 residues. V shed 5 bases and J shed 4 bases, with 12 bases lying between them. CDR3 protein: CASSNRRGNQPQHF. The DNA of the CDR3 is TGTGCCAGCAGCAACCGACGGGGGAATCAGCCCCAGCATTTT.

V usage is TRBV2 and J usage is TRBJ2-7; no definite D call. The CDR3 spans 13 residues. CDR1 and CDR2 (germline): SNHLY, FYNNEI. The germline V and J ends were trimmed by 2 bases and 1 base, with 6 bases remaining between them. DNA for the CDR3: TGTGCCAGCAGTGAATACGGATCCTACGAGCAGTACTTC. It specifies CASSEYGSYEQYF.